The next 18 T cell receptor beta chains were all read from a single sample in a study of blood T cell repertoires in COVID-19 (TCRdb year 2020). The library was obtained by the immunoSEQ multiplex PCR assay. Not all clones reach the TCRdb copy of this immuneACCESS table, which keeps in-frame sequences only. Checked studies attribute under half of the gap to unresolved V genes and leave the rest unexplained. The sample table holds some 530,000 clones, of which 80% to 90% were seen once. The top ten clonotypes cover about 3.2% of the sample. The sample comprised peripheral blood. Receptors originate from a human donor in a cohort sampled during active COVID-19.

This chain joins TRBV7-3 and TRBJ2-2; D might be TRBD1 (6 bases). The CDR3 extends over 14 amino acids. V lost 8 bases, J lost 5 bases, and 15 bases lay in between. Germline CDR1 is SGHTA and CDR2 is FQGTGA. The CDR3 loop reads CASGTGTGTGELFF. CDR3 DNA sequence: TGTGCCAGCGGAACAGGGACGGGGACCGGGGAGCTGTTTTTT.

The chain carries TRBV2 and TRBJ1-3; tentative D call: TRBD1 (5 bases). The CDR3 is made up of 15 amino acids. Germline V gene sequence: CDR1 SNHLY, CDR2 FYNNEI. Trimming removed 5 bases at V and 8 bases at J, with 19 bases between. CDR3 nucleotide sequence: TGTGCCAGCAGTCTAAATCAGGGCTTTGTATACACCATATATTTT. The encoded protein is CASSLNQGFVYTIYF. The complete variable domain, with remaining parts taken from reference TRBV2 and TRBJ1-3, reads EPEVTQTPSHQVTQMGQEVILRCVPISNHLYFYWYRQILGQKVEFLVSFYNNEISEKSEIFDDQFSVERPDGSNFTLKIRSTKLEDSAMYFCASSLNQGFVYTIYFGEGSWLTVV.

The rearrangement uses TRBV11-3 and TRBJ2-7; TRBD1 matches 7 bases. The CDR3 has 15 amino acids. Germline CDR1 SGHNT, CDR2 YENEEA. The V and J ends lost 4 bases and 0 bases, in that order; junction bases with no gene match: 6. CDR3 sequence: CASSSRQGSSYEQYF. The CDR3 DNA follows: TGTGCCAGCAGCTCCCGACAGGGTAGCTCCTACGAGCAGTACTTC. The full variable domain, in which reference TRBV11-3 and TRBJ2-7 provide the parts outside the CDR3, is EAGVVQSPRYKIIEKKQPVAFWCNPISGHNTLYWYLQNLGQGPELLIRYENEEAVDDSQLPKDRFSAERLKGVDSTLKIQPAELGDSAVYLCASSSRQGSSYEQYFGPGTRLTVT.

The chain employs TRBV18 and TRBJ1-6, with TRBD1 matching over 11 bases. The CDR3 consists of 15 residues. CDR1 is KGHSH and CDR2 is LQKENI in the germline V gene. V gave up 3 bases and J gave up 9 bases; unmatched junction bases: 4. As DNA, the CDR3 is TGTGCCAGCTCACCCGGACAGGGGGCCGGTTCACCCCTCCACTTT. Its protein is CASSPGQGAGSPLHF.

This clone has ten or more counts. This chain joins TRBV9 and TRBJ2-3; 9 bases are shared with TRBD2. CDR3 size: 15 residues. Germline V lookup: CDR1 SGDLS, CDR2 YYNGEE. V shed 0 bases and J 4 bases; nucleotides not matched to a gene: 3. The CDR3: CASSVGSGSADTQYF. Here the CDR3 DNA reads TGTGCCAGCAGCGTAGGTAGCGGGAGTGCAGATACGCAGTATTTT.

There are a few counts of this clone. The CDR3 DNA reads as TGCGCCAGCAGCTTGTACCCCACTAGCGGAGACAAAAACATTCAGTACTTC. Its translation is CASSLYPTSGDKNIQYF. The rearrangement links TRBV5-1 to TRBJ2-4; TRBD2 matches 8 bases. The CDR3 sequence is 17 residues long. Unmatched junction bases numbered 9, after V lost 1 base and J lost 3 bases. Germline lookup yields CDR1 SGHRS and CDR2 YFSETQ.

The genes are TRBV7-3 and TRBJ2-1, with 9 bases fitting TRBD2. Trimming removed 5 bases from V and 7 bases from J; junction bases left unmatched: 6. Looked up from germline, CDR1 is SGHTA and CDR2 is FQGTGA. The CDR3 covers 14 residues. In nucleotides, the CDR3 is TGTGCCAGCAGCCGCGGGACTAGCTTTAATGAGCAGTTCTTC. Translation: CASSRGTSFNEQFF.

CDR3 sequence (DNA): TGTGCCAGCAGGGACCGGGGGGCAACTAATGAAAAACTGTTTTTT. Amino acid sequence: CASRDRGATNEKLFF. The rearrangement uses TRBV28 and TRBJ1-4, with a possible D match to TRBD1 (5 bases). Germline V gene data show CDR1 as MDHEN and CDR2 as SYDVKM. V shed 6 bases and J shed 0 bases, with 11 bases lying between them. The CDR3 sequence is 15 residues long.

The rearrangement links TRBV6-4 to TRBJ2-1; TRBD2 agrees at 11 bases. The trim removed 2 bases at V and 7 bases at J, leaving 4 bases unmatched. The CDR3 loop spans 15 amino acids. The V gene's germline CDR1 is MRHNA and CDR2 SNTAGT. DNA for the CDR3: TGTGCCAGCAGTGACGTCCCTAGCGGGAGGAATGAGCAGTTCTTC. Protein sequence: CASSDVPSGRNEQFF.

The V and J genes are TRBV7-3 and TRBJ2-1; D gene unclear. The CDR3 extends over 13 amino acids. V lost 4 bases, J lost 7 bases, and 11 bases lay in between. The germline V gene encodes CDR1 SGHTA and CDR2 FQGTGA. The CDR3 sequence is CASSCITCNEQFF. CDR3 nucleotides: TGTGCCAGCAGCTGTATAACTTGTAATGAGCAGTTCTTC.

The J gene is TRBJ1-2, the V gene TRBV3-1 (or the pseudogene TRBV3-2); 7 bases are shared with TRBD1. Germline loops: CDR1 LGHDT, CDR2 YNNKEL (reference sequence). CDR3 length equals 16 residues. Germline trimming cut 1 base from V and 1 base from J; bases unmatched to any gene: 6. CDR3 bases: TGTGCCAGCAGCCAAGCCTGGGACAGAATTAACTATGGCTACACCTTC. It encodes CASSQAWDRINYGYTF.

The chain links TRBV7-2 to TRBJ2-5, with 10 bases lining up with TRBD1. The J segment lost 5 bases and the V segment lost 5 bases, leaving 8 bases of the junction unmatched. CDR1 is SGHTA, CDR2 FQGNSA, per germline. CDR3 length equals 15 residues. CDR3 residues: CASSRGTGEGETQYF. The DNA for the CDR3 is TGTGCCAGCAGCCGTGGGACAGGGGAAGGGGAGACCCAGTACTTC.

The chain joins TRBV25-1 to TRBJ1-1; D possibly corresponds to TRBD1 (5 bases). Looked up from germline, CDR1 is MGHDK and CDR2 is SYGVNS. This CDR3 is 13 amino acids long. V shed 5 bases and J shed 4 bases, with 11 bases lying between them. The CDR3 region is CASSPWGLTEAFF. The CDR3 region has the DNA TGTGCCAGCAGTCCGTGGGGCCTCACTGAAGCTTTCTTT.

CDR3 protein: CASSVDLGFSGNTIYF. The DNA for the CDR3 is TGTGCCAGCAGCGTAGATCTTGGCTTCTCTGGAAACACCATATATTTT. The chain has TRBV9 and TRBJ1-3; D is ambiguous. This CDR3 has 16 amino acids. The germline V and J ends were trimmed by 0 bases and 0 bases, with 10 bases remaining between them. Per germline, CDR1 SGDLS and CDR2 YYNGEE.

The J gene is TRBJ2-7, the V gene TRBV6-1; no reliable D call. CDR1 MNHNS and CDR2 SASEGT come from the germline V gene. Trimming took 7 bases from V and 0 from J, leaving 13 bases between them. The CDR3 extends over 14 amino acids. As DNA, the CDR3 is TGTGCCAGCAATAATAAACAAAGCTCCTACGAGCAGTACTTC. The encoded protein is CASNNKQSSYEQYF.

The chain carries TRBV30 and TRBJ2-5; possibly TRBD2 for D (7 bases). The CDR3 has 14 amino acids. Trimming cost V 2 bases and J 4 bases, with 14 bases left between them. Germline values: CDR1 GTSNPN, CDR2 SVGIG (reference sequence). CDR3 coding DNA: TGTGCCTGGAGTCAGCCTAGGGGGGGAGAGACCCAGTACTTC. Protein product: CAWSQPRGGETQYF.

The CDR3 DNA follows: TGTGCCAGCAGCCAGCGCAGGGTTTACCAATCGAACACCGGGGAGCTGTTTTTT. Translated, it gives CASSQRRVYQSNTGELFF. The chain recombines TRBV14 with TRBJ2-2; D perhaps matches TRBD1 (5 bases). The V and J ends lost 3 bases and 0 bases respectively, with 17 bases between them. The CDR3 consists of 18 residues. The germline V gene encodes CDR1 SGHDN and CDR2 FVKESK.

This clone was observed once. The CDR3 reads CASSNAPGLAQQETQYF. The CDR3, as DNA: TGTGCCAGCAGCAACGCCCCGGGACTAGCGCAGCAAGAGACCCAGTACTTC. The chain uses TRBV7-2 and TRBJ2-5; 10 nucleotides align to TRBD2. The CDR3 is 17 amino acids. Germline V gives CDR1 SGHTA, CDR2 FQGNSA. The V segment lost 5 bases and the J segment 2 bases; nucleotides outside the gene matches: 11.